The source of this T cell receptor (beta chain) is a study of blood T cell repertoires in COVID-19. About the research overall: Sources were T cells, B-cell-depleted T cells, or PBMCs; the material itself was cDNA or gDNA.

Germline CDR1 is MNHEY and CDR2 is SVGAGI. The CDR3 spans 12 residues. Participants came from fewer than 25 US areas, aged roughly 18 to 89 years. Method: immunoSEQ multiplex PCR; TCRdb's copy keeps in-frame clones and lacks some. The sample contains a few hundred thousand clones, more than 75% of which appear only once. The chain recombines TRBV6-5 with TRBJ2-4, with TRBD1 matching 7 bases. Sequencing was performed on PBMCs or T cells enriched from blood (not recorded which). This TCR derives from a man between 35 and 55 years old in a cohort exposed to, infected with or recovered from COVID-19 (not recorded which). CDR3 region: CATGEAKNIQYF. The CDR3 nucleotides are TGTGCAACAGGGGAAGCCAAAAACATTCAGTACTTC.